The 27 T cell receptor beta chains presented below share a single source sample, sequenced in a study of T cell responses to AZD1222 COVID-19 vaccine. Only in-frame clones appear in the TCRdb table, and some are missing; sequencing was by immunoSEQ multiplex PCR. The sample comprises about 88,000 clones, around 90% of which are singletons, and around 5% rests with the top ten. The sequencing here drew on peripheral blood, taken 28 days after the second AZD1222 dose. The receptor set was obtained from an adult who received the AZD1222 COVID-19 vaccine.

The chain has TRBV6-5 and TRBJ1-5; the match to TRBD1 covers 7 bases. Germline CDR1 is MNHEY and CDR2 is SVGAGI. CDR3 length equals 13 residues. V was clipped by 6 bases and J by 6 bases; unmatched bases: 5. CDR3 sequence (DNA): TGTGCCAGCAGGCCACCAGGGGGTCAGCCCCAGCATTTT. As protein: CASRPPGGQPQHF.

Only one count was recorded for this clone. This chain uses TRBV7-6 with TRBJ2-1; tentative D call: TRBD2 (7 bases). The V gene lost 1 base and the J gene lost 5 bases, with 12 bases spanning the gap. This CDR3 has 15 residues. From germline, CDR1 is SGHVS and CDR2 FNYEAQ. The CDR3 loop reads CASSLVGGANNEQFF. The CDR3 coding sequence is TGTGCCAGCAGCTTAGTGGGGGGGGCCAACAATGAGCAGTTCTTC.

The genes are TRBV27 and TRBJ2-1; D is possibly TRBD1 (7 bases). This CDR3 has 18 amino acids. Germline values: CDR1 MNHEY, CDR2 SMNVEV (reference sequence). V was shortened by 2 bases and J by 2 bases, with 19 bases between the two germline ends. For the CDR3, the DNA is TGTGCCAGCAGTTTAGGGGGACTGGGGACAGTCCCCTACAATGAGCAGTTCTTC. Its protein is CASSLGGLGTVPYNEQFF.

This chain joins TRBV3-1 (or the pseudogene TRBV3-2) and TRBJ1-3; 7 bases agree with TRBD1. Germline V gene lookup returns CDR1 LGHDT and CDR2 YNNKEL (reference sequence). The CDR3 loop spans 16 amino acids. Trimming at V came to 1 base and at J to 2 bases, leaving 5 bases not matched to a gene. The CDR3 region has the DNA TGTGCCAGCAGCCAAGCCCCAGGGGGGACTGGAAACACCATATATTTT. This codes for CASSQAPGGTGNTIYF.

This clone was counted once. The chain has TRBV2 and TRBJ1-1, with 7 bases matching TRBD1. This CDR3 has 13 residues. V lost 1 base and J lost 7; bases outside the gene matches: 3. Germline-derived CDR1 and CDR2 are SNHLY and FYNNEI. The CDR3 region has the DNA TGTGCCAGCAGTGAAGGTTGGGACAGTGAAGCTTTCTTT. Translated: CASSEGWDSEAFF.

This chain's CDR3 is CASSPGDYFAEAFF. The CDR3 DNA sequence: TGTGCCAGCAGTCCCGGAGATTATTTCGCTGAAGCTTTCTTT. This chain joins TRBV6-2 or TRBV6-3 and TRBJ1-1; the D is unclear. Germline V CDR1 and CDR2: MNHEY, SVGEGT. V lost 5 bases and J 6 bases, leaving 16 bases between the germline ends. The CDR3 is 14 residues long.

The rearrangement uses TRBV3-1 (or the pseudogene TRBV3-2) and TRBJ2-3; D is unclear. This CDR3 contains 12 residues. Germline V gives CDR1 LGHDT, CDR2 YNNKEL (reference sequence). Trimming removed 5 bases at V and 3 bases at J, with 6 bases between. The CDR3 here is CASSLSTDTQYF. The DNA for the CDR3 is TGTGCCAGCAGCTTGAGTACAGATACGCAGTATTTT.

This chain uses TRBV6-5 with TRBJ2-5; no clear D gene. V lost 5 bases, J lost 7 bases, and 17 bases lay in between. The CDR3 is made up of 14 amino acids. CDR1 MNHEY and CDR2 SVGAGI come from the germline V gene. The CDR3 spells CASSRTWAERTQYF. The CDR3 DNA reads as TGTGCCAGCAGTAGAACGTGGGCCGAACGGACCCAGTACTTC.

The chain joins TRBV7-2 to TRBJ1-1; 7 nucleotides line up with TRBD1. The germline V gene has CDR1 SGHTA and CDR2 FQGNSA. This CDR3 has 14 residues. The J segment lost 7 bases and the V segment lost 2 bases, leaving 7 bases of the junction unmatched. CDR3 protein: CASSLKRQGVEAFF. CDR3 bases: TGTGCCAGCAGCTTAAAGAGACAGGGCGTTGAAGCTTTCTTT.

The CDR3, as DNA: TGTGCCAGCAGCCAAGGGATTGGCTACACCTTC. Its translation: CASSQGIGYTF. V and J are TRBV14 and TRBJ1-2; D ambiguous. Germline V gene sequence: CDR1 SGHDN, CDR2 FVKESK. This CDR3 has 11 amino acids. Trimming left V 1 base short and J 7 bases short, with 4 bases between.

The gene calls are TRBV27 and TRBJ2-3, with 10 positions matching TRBD1. CDR1 MNHEY and CDR2 SMNVEV come from the germline V gene (reference sequence). The CDR3 sequence is 16 residues long. The V gene end was trimmed by 7 bases and the J gene end by 0 bases; junction bases not matched to a gene: 7. The CDR3 DNA is TGTGCCAGCACTCCTGGGACAGGGGTCAGCACAGATACGCAGTATTTT. Protein sequence: CASTPGTGVSTDTQYF.

CDR3 sequence: CASSPIEAGNTEAFF. The CDR3 coding sequence is TGCGCCAGCAGCCCAATTGAGGCAGGGAACACTGAAGCTTTCTTT. The rearrangement joins TRBV5-1 to TRBJ1-1; D is undetermined. The CDR3 has 15 amino acids. Trimming took off 4 bases at V and 1 base at J, with 14 bases between the two ends. CDR1 and CDR2 from the germline V gene are SGHRS and YFSETQ. Full variable domain (outside the CDR3, taken from reference TRBV5-1 and TRBJ1-1): KAGVTQTPRYLIKTRGQQVTLSCSPISGHRSVSWYQQTPGQGLQFLFEYFSETQRNKGNFPGRFSGRQFSNSRSEMNVSTLELGDSALYLCASSPIEAGNTEAFFGQGTRLTVV.

The V gene is TRBV9, the J gene TRBJ2-5; 13 bases fit TRBD2. This CDR3 has 13 residues. The junction had 4 bases not matched to a gene; V was cut back by 4 bases and J by 10 bases. Germline V lookup: CDR1 SGDLS, CDR2 YYNGEE. The CDR3 bases are TGTGCCAGCAGCATCGGACTAGCGGGGGACCAGTACTTC. It specifies CASSIGLAGDQYF. Looking up the rest from reference TRBV9 and TRBJ2-5 gives the full variable domain: DSGVTQTPKHLITATGQRVTLRCSPRSGDLSVYWYQQSLDQGLQFLIQYYNGEERAKGNILERFSAQQFPDLHSELNLSSLELGDSALYFCASSIGLAGDQYFGPGTRLLVL.

The chain uses TRBV2 and TRBJ2-5; 8 nucleotides align to TRBD1. V lost 6 bases, J lost 1 base, and 7 bases stayed unmatched. Per the germline V gene, CDR1 is SNHLY and CDR2 is FYNNEI. The CDR3 totals 15 residues. CDR3 nucleotides: TGTGCCAGCAGAGAGACAGGGGCCCTCCAAGAGACCCAGTACTTC. This translates into CASRETGALQETQYF.

The chain is built from TRBV6-5 and TRBJ1-5, with a weak D call TRBD1 (6 bases). Germline CDR1 reads MNHEY; CDR2 reads SVGAGI. CDR3 length: 13 amino acids. V lost 7 bases and J 5 bases, leaving 12 bases between the germline ends. CDR3 amino acids: CASNPQGYQPQHF. DNA of the CDR3: TGTGCCAGCAACCCGCAGGGGTATCAGCCCCAGCATTTT.

J is TRBJ2-3 and V is TRBV5-1; D is perhaps TRBD1 (6 bases). The CDR3 length is 15 residues. Germline lookup yields CDR1 SGHRS and CDR2 YFSETQ. V dropped 2 bases and J dropped 3 bases, with 13 bases sitting between them. CDR3 in DNA: TGCGCCAGCAGCTTTGGCTCCAGGGGAACAGATACGCAGTATTTT. Amino acid sequence: CASSFGSRGTDTQYF. The whole variable domain, filled in from reference TRBV5-1 and TRBJ2-3, reads KAGVTQTPRYLIKTRGQQVTLSCSPISGHRSVSWYQQTPGQGLQFLFEYFSETQRNKGNFPGRFSGRQFSNSRSEMNVSTLELGDSALYLCASSFGSRGTDTQYFGPGTRLTVL.

The V and J genes are TRBV6-5 and TRBJ2-7, with 9 bases that match TRBD1. From germline, CDR1 is MNHEY and CDR2 SVGAGI. Trimming removed 5 bases from V and 6 bases from J; junction bases left unmatched: 11. This CDR3 is 15 amino acids long. CDR3 sequence: CASSPGTGFVGEQYF. DNA for the CDR3: TGTGCCAGCAGTCCCGGGACAGGGTTCGTCGGCGAGCAGTACTTC.

The rearrangement joins TRBV3-1 (or the pseudogene TRBV3-2) to TRBJ2-1; TRBD1 agrees at 9 bases. The germline CDR1 and CDR2 sequences are LGHDT and YNNKEL (reference sequence). The CDR3 covers 15 residues. J gave up 7 bases and V 3 bases, and 7 bases lay outside the gene matches. The CDR3 loop reads CASSHTGTGLNEQFF. For the CDR3, the DNA is TGTGCCAGCAGCCACACCGGGACAGGGCTAAATGAGCAGTTCTTC.

The chain uses TRBV4-2 and TRBJ2-1; 7 bases are shared with TRBD2. The junction had 7 bases not matched to a gene; V was cut back by 5 bases and J by 3 bases. This CDR3 is built from 15 residues. Per germline, CDR1 LGHNA and CDR2 YNFKEQ. This chain's CDR3 is CASSKGRGSYNEQFF. The CDR3 DNA follows: TGTGCCAGCAGCAAGGGGCGGGGGAGCTACAATGAGCAGTTCTTC.

This chain connects TRBV5-5 to TRBJ2-2; D ambiguous. Germline-derived CDR1 and CDR2 are SGHKS and YYEKEE (reference sequence). This CDR3 contains 17 residues. Deletions cut 0 bases from V and 1 base from J, with 13 bases between. CDR3 protein: CASSLEAGVWNTGELFF. In DNA, the CDR3 is TGTGCCAGCAGCTTGGAGGCAGGAGTATGGAACACCGGGGAGCTGTTTTTT.

V usage is TRBV5-1 and J usage is TRBJ2-3, with D maybe TRBD2 (7 bases). Per the germline V gene, CDR1 is SGHRS and CDR2 is YFSETQ. The length of the CDR3 is 16 residues. Between the trimmed V and J ends, which lost 4 bases and 0 bases, there was a span of 15 bases. In nucleotides, the CDR3 is TGCGCCAGCAGCCCCCGGGGGGCTACTAGCACAGATACGCAGTATTTT. This translates into CASSPRGATSTDTQYF.

The CDR3 loop is CASSLDLGSPLHF. CDR3 sequence (DNA): TGTGCCAGCAGCTTAGATTTGGGTTCACCCCTCCACTTT. V usage is TRBV11-2 and J usage is TRBJ1-6; D gene uncertain. Per germline, CDR1 SGHAT and CDR2 FQNNGV. Trimming cost V 0 bases and J 9 bases, with 6 bases left between them. The CDR3 spans 13 residues.

CDR3 region: CASSTETVNTQYF. The CDR3 DNA is TGTGCCAGCAGCACCGAGACAGTAAATACGCAGTATTTT. This rearrangement joins TRBV5-4 to TRBJ2-3, with D possibly being TRBD1 (5 bases). V was pared by 4 bases and J by 7 bases, with 13 bases between. This CDR3 is built from 13 residues. In germline, CDR1 is SGHNT, CDR2 YYREEE (reference sequence).

The CDR3 DNA reads as TGTGCCAGCAGCCCCCCGGGGAACACTGAAGCTTTCTTT. Its protein product is CASSPPGNTEAFF. The chain uses TRBV4-2 and TRBJ1-1; D remains ambiguous. Trimming shortened V by 4 bases and J by 1 base, and 7 bases separated the two germline ends. The CDR3 runs 13 residues. Germline CDR1 LGHNA, CDR2 YNFKEQ.

The J gene is TRBJ1-1, the V gene TRBV6-6, with TRBD1 identical over 7 bases. The CDR3 covers 14 residues. CDR1 MNHNY and CDR2 SVGAGI come from the germline V gene (reference sequence). J gave up 5 bases and V 7 bases, and 10 bases lay outside the gene matches. CDR3 coding DNA: TGTGCCAGCAACATAGGGGGGACAGAAACTGAAGCTTTCTTT. It is translated as CASNIGGTETEAFF.

The rearrangement uses TRBV18 and TRBJ2-5, with unresolved D. Germline CDR1 KGHSH, CDR2 LQKENI. Trimming took off 0 bases at V and 5 bases at J, with 10 bases between the two ends. This CDR3 spans 14 amino acids. In DNA form, the CDR3 reads TGTGCCAGCTCACCACCGAATATCCAGGAGACCCAGTACTTC. The encoded protein is CASSPPNIQETQYF.

The chain couples TRBV6-5 to TRBJ1-6; D is uncertain. Germline-derived CDR1 and CDR2 are MNHEY and SVGAGI. This CDR3 comprises 16 residues. V was trimmed by 0 bases and J by 11 bases, leaving 17 bases between them. The CDR3 loop is CASSYSGDPTGTPLHF. The CDR3 nucleotides are TGTGCCAGCAGTTACTCGGGAGATCCGACGGGTACACCCCTCCACTTT.